The source of this T cell receptor beta chain is a study of T cell repertoires in cytomegalovirus infection. Study overall: Both recently identified HLA-C-restricted and well-studied HLA-B-restricted CMV epitopes were used in the study. Indicated by public TCR beta signatures were CMV infection and matching HLA type. Whole-study results and caveats: CMV-specific TCR beta clonotypes restricted by HLA-C dominated the ex vivo response. Identification of carriers of CMV plus the relevant HLA was performed using cumulative public TCR beta family frequency.

TCRdb processed the reads anew with MiXCR; each CDR3 protein has one entry. This table holds about 120,000 distinct CDR3 sequences, over 30% found once. The CDR3 runs 13 residues. Germline CDR1 and CDR2: SGHTA and FQGNSA. V lost 5 bases, J lost 8 bases, and 15 bases lay in between. This clonotype was detected ten times or more. Its antigen remains unidentified. The sequences come from CD8+ T cells from cultured PBMCs, collected from culture after CMV antigen stimulation. The chain employs TRBV7-2 and TRBJ1-2; a weak D match, TRBD1 (5 bases). This sequence was found in a human donor in good health (CMV status not recorded). Some clones in this sample may be carry-over from other donors' samples. The CDR3 sequence is CASSITRRGGYTF. The CDR3 nucleotides read TGTGCCAGCAGCATTACCAGGAGGGGAGGCTACACCTTC.